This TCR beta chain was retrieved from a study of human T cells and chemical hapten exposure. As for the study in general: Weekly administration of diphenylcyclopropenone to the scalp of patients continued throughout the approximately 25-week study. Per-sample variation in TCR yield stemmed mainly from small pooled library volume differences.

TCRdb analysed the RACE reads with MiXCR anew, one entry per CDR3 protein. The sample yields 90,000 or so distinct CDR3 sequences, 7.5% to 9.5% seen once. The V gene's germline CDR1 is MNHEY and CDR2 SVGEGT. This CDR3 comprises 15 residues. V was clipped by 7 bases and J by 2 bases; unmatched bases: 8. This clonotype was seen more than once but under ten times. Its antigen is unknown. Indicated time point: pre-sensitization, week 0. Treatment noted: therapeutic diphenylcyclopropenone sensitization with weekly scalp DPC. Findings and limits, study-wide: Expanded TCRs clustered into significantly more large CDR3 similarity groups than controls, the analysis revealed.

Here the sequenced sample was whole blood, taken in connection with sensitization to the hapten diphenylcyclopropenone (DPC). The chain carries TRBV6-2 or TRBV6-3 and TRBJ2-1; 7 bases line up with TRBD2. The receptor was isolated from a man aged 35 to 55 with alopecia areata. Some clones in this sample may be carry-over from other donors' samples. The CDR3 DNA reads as TGTGCCAGCACCGTCAGCGGGACCGCCTACAATGAGCAGTTCTTC. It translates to CASTVSGTAYNEQFF.